These 2 T cell receptor beta chains originate from one sample sequenced in a study of shared clonotypes between healthy human individuals. Some clones are missing from TCRdb's copy, which holds only in-frame ones; the method was immunoSEQ multiplex PCR. Of approximately 440,000 clones listed, 70% to 80% are singletons. Sequenced material: PBMCs. These receptors came from a woman aged 40 to 50 in good health. Some clones in this sample may be carry-over from other donors' samples.

This clone was detected ten times or more. The rearrangement uses TRBV2 and TRBJ1-5, with D maybe TRBD1 (5 bases). Trimming pared 3 bases from V and 3 bases from J, leaving 6 bases between. The CDR3 contains 13 residues. Germline values: CDR1 SNHLY, CDR2 FYNNEI. The CDR3 is CASSDRDNQPQHF. The CDR3 DNA is TGTGCCAGCAGTGACAGGGACAATCAGCCCCAGCATTTT. Full variable domain (remainder filled in from reference TRBV2 and TRBJ1-5): EPEVTQTPSHQVTQMGQEVILRCVPISNHLYFYWYRQILGQKVEFLVSFYNNEISEKSEIFDDQFSVERPDGSNFTLKIRSTKLEDSAMYFCASSDRDNQPQHFGDGTRLSIL.

This rearrangement joins TRBV27 to TRBJ2-2; perhaps TRBD2 as D (5 bases). There are 16 residues in the CDR3. CDR1 MNHEY and CDR2 SMNVEV come from the germline V gene (reference sequence). The V gene lost 3 bases and the J gene lost 3 bases, with 14 bases spanning the gap. This chain's CDR3 is CASSFIRGSDTGELFF. The CDR3 nucleotides read TGTGCCAGCAGTTTTATAAGAGGGAGTGACACCGGGGAGCTGTTTTTT.